The T cell receptor beta chain under discussion was sequenced for a study of OX40 agonist ivuxolimab in advanced cancers. Some background on the complete study: Ivuxolimab was a fully human IgG2 agonistic monoclonal antibody targeting the costimulatory receptor OX40 (CD134). Intravenous ivuxolimab was administered to patients every 2 weeks at six dose levels: 0.01, 0.1, 0.3, 1.5, 3 and 10 mg/kg. Of the roughly 52 dose-escalation patients, hepatocellular carcinoma was present in approximately 20, melanoma in roughly 15, renal cell carcinoma in 9 and head and neck cancer in 9. In the dose-escalation cohort, 75% to 90% of patients were male, and the mean age was around 65 years with a range of roughly 20 to 85. Prior anti-PD-1, anti-PD-L1 or anti-CTLA-4 therapy was permitted, and checkpoint inhibitors had been received by 30% to 40% of dose-escalation patients. Partial responses were achieved by three dose-escalation patients, of whom one had hepatocellular carcinoma and two had cutaneous melanoma. The purpose of peripheral TCRbeta sequencing was to test whether ivuxolimab changed TCR sequence diversity and led to clonal T-cell expansion. The paper covers the monotherapy dose-escalation part of the phase I ivuxolimab trial, which included N = 52 patients. Overall study results and their limits: After ivuxolimab, CD8+ T cells had more expanded clones than CD4+ T cells on average. Clonal expansion of both CD4+ and CD8+ blood T cells was observed from baseline to week 6 at doses 0.1 to 3.0 mg/kg. Partial responders in the 0.1-3.0 mg/kg groups had among the lowest normalized peripheral clonal expansion, especially among CD8+ T cells. Which antigens the clonally expanded peripheral T cells were specific for was not determined. Low levels of normalized T-cell clonal expansion were also seen in some patients who did not respond.

In its sample, this clone comes out as medium-sized (0.01 to 0.1%). The clone's antigen remains unknown. Base qualities are not provided; no much larger clone lies one nucleotide away. Patients with a history of autoimmune disease or receiving systemic immunosuppression were excluded from the trial. Peripheral blood for TCR sequencing was collected from all dose cohorts at baseline, on cycle 4 day 1, and on cycle 7 day 1. The samples were taken from a phase I, first-in-human, multicenter, open-label dose-escalation trial of ivuxolimab. The trial enrolled adults with locally advanced or metastatic head and neck squamous cell, hepatocellular, melanoma or renal cell carcinoma. Before TCR sequencing, CD4+ and CD8+ T cells were separately sorted from peripheral blood. For sequencing of the TCRbeta CDR3 region, genomic DNA was extracted from the sorted cells. The immunoSEQ Assay was used to sequence the TCRbeta CDR3 regions. TCRdb limited this immuneACCESS table to in-frame rearrangements with V and J called. A share of clones is missing; checked studies link under half to unresolved V genes, and the rest is unexplained. This sample gives tens of thousands of clones in total; approximately 90% of them show up just once. The ten biggest clones cover approximately 22% of the sample.

Here the sequenced sample was CD4+ or CD8+ T cells sorted from blood, taken in a trial of the OX40 agonist ivuxolimab. The sequence came from an adult with an advanced solid tumor such as melanoma, head and neck, liver or kidney cancer.

The CDR3 loop reads CASSPSGGSSYEQYF. In nucleotides, the sequence is TGTGCCAGCAGCCCAAGTGGAGGGAGCTCCTACGAGCAGTACTTC. The chain joins TRBV9 to TRBJ2-7; TRBD2 is perhaps the D gene, given 6 matching bases. The CDR3 starts with the cysteine, ends with the phenylalanine, and has 15 residues. Only CDR3 DNA remains: 45 bases, in frame from the first base. From the germline V gene, CDR1 is SGDLS and CDR2 is YYNGEE. V lost 4 bases and J lost 0 bases; the stretch between them is 14 bases long.